This is a list of T cell receptor beta chains from one sample in a study of T-cell reconstitution after alpha-beta-depleted transplantation in children. TCRdb recomputed calls from the PCR reads with MiXCR, one row per CDR3 protein. Among fewer than 120,000 distinct CDR3 sequences listed, 10% were seen once. The sample here was PBMCs from the stem cell graft donor, taken from the stem cell graft. The receptors originated from a human donor who donated a stem cell graft to a child with acute lymphoblastic leukemia. CDR3s include the opening cysteine and the closing phenylalanine or tryptophan. Each record gives: CDR3 DNA, CDR3 protein, D gene, clone size, J gene, V gene. The D gene is left open where the match is weak. For some rows the clone size is stated as once, few or many, or as a class when expanded; others skip it.

CDR3 DNA: TGTGCCACCCGGGAAGCAACTAATGAAAAACTGTTTTTT
CDR3 protein: CATREATNEKLFF
D gene: .
clone size: .
J gene: TRBJ1-4
V gene: TRBV11-2

CDR3 DNA: TGCAGTGCTAGCGTGTGGAGGGGGGCCACTGAAGCTTTCTTT
CDR3 protein: CSASVWRGATEAFF
D gene: .
clone size: many
J gene: TRBJ1-1
V gene: TRBV20-1

CDR3 DNA: TGTGCCAGCAGCAATAGGTGCCGGCCATATGGCTACACCTTC
CDR3 protein: CASSNRCRPYGYTF
D gene: .
clone size: many
J gene: TRBJ1-2
V gene: TRBV21-1

CDR3 DNA: TGTGCCAGCAGTACACATCTTGTTAGCAATCAGCCCCAGCATTTT
CDR3 protein: CASSTHLVSNQPQHF
D gene: .
clone size: .
J gene: TRBJ1-5
V gene: TRBV12-3/TRBV12-4

CDR3 DNA: TGTGCCAGCAGCTTACAGGTCGCGAACACTGAAGCTTTCTTT
CDR3 protein: CASSLQVANTEAFF
D gene: .
clone size: many
J gene: TRBJ1-1
V gene: TRBV7-2

CDR3 DNA: TGTGCCAGCAGGGATCACCCCACCGGGGAGCTGTTTTTT
CDR3 protein: CASRDHPTGELFF
D gene: .
clone size: many
J gene: TRBJ2-2
V gene: TRBV27

CDR3 DNA: TGTGCCAGCAGCTTGTTATATGGGGATGAGCAGTTCTTC
CDR3 protein: CASSLLYGDEQFF
D gene: .
clone size: many
J gene: TRBJ2-1
V gene: TRBV7-9

CDR3 DNA: TGTGCCTCCACCCAAGAAGGCCTAGCGGGAGTCAAGCAGTACTTC
CDR3 protein: CASTQEGLAGVKQYF
D gene: TRBD2
clone size: .
J gene: TRBJ2-7
V gene: TRBV3-1

CDR3 DNA: TGCGCCCGTATTAGACAGGGGAGCTCCTACGAGCAGTACTTC
CDR3 protein: CARIRQGSSYEQYF
D gene: TRBD1
clone size: many
J gene: TRBJ2-7
V gene: TRBV10-1

CDR3 DNA: TGCAGTGCTCCGGGACCCGGGAGAGACGAGCAGTACTTC
CDR3 protein: CSAPGPGRDEQYF
D gene: .
clone size: many
J gene: TRBJ2-7
V gene: TRBV20-1

CDR3 DNA: TGTGCCATCAGTGCGGGACTAGCGGGGGGTGAGCAGTTCTTC
CDR3 protein: CAISAGLAGGEQFF
D gene: TRBD2
clone size: .
J gene: TRBJ2-1
V gene: TRBV10-3

CDR3 DNA: TGCGCCAGCAGCTCCACCGGGACAGTGTTCTTC
CDR3 protein: CASSSTGTVFF
D gene: TRBD1
clone size: many
J gene: TRBJ2-1
V gene: TRBV5-1

CDR3 DNA: TGTGCCAGCAGCCAAGGTCAGGACAGGGGTACAGATACGCAGTATTTT
CDR3 protein: CASSQGQDRGTDTQYF
D gene: TRBD1
clone size: .
J gene: TRBJ2-3
V gene: TRBV14

CDR3 DNA: TGCGCCAGCAGCCAAGATGGACAGAGTAGTGGCTACACCTTC
CDR3 protein: CASSQDGQSSGYTF
D gene: .
clone size: .
J gene: TRBJ1-2
V gene: TRBV4-3

CDR3 DNA: TGTGCCAGCAGCTTAGAACAACTCTCAGGGGAGACCCAGTACTTC
CDR3 protein: CASSLEQLSGETQYF
D gene: .
clone size: many
J gene: TRBJ2-5
V gene: TRBV7-2

CDR3 DNA: TGTGCCAGCAGTTTTTTCCGCAGGGGGGAGACCCAGTACTTC
CDR3 protein: CASSFFRRGETQYF
D gene: TRBD1
clone size: many
J gene: TRBJ2-5
V gene: TRBV12-3/TRBV12-4

CDR3 DNA: TGTGCCAGCTCACCAAACAAGCGGGAGGGAGAGACCCAGTACTTC
CDR3 protein: CASSPNKREGETQYF
D gene: TRBD2
clone size: many
J gene: TRBJ2-5
V gene: TRBV18

CDR3 DNA: TGTGCCAGCAGGCTCATCGGACAGGGGGACGAGCAGTACTTC
CDR3 protein: CASRLIGQGDEQYF
D gene: TRBD1
clone size: many
J gene: TRBJ2-7
V gene: TRBV12-3/TRBV12-4

CDR3 DNA: TGTGCCAGCAGTTTAGACCCGACTAGCGGGGGGAAGAGGGATACGCAGTATTTT
CDR3 protein: CASSLDPTSGGKRDTQYF
D gene: TRBD2
clone size: many
J gene: TRBJ2-3
V gene: TRBV12-3/TRBV12-4

CDR3 DNA: TGTGCCAGCAGTTACTCGACCAACGATTCACCCCTCCACTTT
CDR3 protein: CASSYSTNDSPLHF
D gene: .
clone size: many
J gene: TRBJ1-6
V gene: TRBV6-5

CDR3 DNA: TGTGCCAGCAGTTATTCCGGGGCCAGCTCCTACAATGAGCAGTTCTTC
CDR3 protein: CASSYSGASSYNEQFF
D gene: .
clone size: many
J gene: TRBJ2-1
V gene: TRBV6-5

CDR3 DNA: TGTGCCAGCAGCGCAAGGGGGGTCACTGAAGCTTTCTTT
CDR3 protein: CASSARGVTEAFF
D gene: .
clone size: many
J gene: TRBJ1-1
V gene: TRBV9

CDR3 DNA: TGCAGTGCCGCGAGGGGAGAGAGGACTGAAGCTTTCTTT
CDR3 protein: CSAARGERTEAFF
D gene: .
clone size: many
J gene: TRBJ1-1
V gene: TRBV20-1

CDR3 DNA: TGTGCCAGCAGCCTGGAAAGAAATTCACCCCTCCACTTT
CDR3 protein: CASSLERNSPLHF
D gene: .
clone size: many
J gene: TRBJ1-6
V gene: TRBV3-1

CDR3 DNA: TGTGCCAGCAGTTTTAGACAGGGGGTGCGGGAGCTGTTTTTT
CDR3 protein: CASSFRQGVRELFF
D gene: TRBD1
clone size: many
J gene: TRBJ2-2
V gene: TRBV27

CDR3 DNA: TGTGCCAGCAGCTTTCTGCAGGCTAGGGAGCAGTACTTC
CDR3 protein: CASSFLQAREQYF
D gene: .
clone size: many
J gene: TRBJ2-7
V gene: TRBV5-5

CDR3 DNA: TGCAGTGCTAGAGATAGGCAGGGGCTGTTTTTT
CDR3 protein: CSARDRQGLFF
D gene: .
clone size: many
J gene: TRBJ1-4
V gene: TRBV20-1

CDR3 DNA: TGTGCCAGCAGCGTCACCGGACAGGCCTTGGGGGAGCAGTACTTC
CDR3 protein: CASSVTGQALGEQYF
D gene: TRBD1
clone size: many
J gene: TRBJ2-7
V gene: TRBV27

CDR3 DNA: TGTGCCACCGGGGGAGGACAGGACTACGAGCAGTACTTC
CDR3 protein: CATGGGQDYEQYF
D gene: .
clone size: many
J gene: TRBJ2-7
V gene: TRBV24-1